This TCR beta chain was found in a study of human T cells and chemical hapten exposure. Turning to the study itself: The upper back received 0.01% DPC by patch testing, with results read at 6 days.

Time point reported: patch test 2, 6 weeks after DPC sensitization. Treatment meaning: therapeutic diphenylcyclopropenone sensitization with weekly scalp DPC. Unique molecular identifiers were affixed to discrete cDNA molecules within the library. MiXCR, applied by TCRdb to the RACE reads, yields one record per CDR3 protein. The table shows about 85,000 distinct CDR3 sequences, with more than 9% occurring only once. In its sample, this clonotype was seen many times. The material sequenced was whole blood, taken in connection with sensitization to the hapten diphenylcyclopropenone (DPC). This clonotype was sampled from a man aged 18 to 29 with alopecia areata. Some clones in this sample may be carry-over from other donors' samples.

CDR3: CASSVDQGTHNEQFF. CDR3 coding DNA: TGTGCCAGCAGCGTAGATCAGGGGACCCACAATGAGCAGTTCTTC. The V and J genes are TRBV9 and TRBJ2-1; the D gene is possibly TRBD1 (6 bases). The CDR3 runs to 15 residues. Between the trimmed V and J ends, which lost 0 bases and 5 bases, there was a span of 12 bases. The germline gives CDR1 SGDLS, CDR2 YYNGEE.